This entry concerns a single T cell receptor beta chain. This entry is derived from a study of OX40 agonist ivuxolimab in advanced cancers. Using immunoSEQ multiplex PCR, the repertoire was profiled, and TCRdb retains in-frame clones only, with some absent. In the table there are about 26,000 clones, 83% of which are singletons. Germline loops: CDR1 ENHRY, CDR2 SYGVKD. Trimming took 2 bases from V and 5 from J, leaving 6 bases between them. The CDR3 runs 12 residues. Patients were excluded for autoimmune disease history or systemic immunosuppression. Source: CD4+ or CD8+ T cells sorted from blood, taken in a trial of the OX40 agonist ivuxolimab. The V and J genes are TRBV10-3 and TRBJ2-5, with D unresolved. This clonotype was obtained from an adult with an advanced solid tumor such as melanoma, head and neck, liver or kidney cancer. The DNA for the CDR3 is TGTGCCATCAGTGAGACTCGGGAGACCCAGTACTTC. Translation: CAISETRETQYF.